Included here is one T cell receptor delta chain sequence, with context. Other DNA sequences from this sample encode an identical CDR3 as well. The sample originates from a study of gamma-delta T cells after stem cell transplantation. Germline loops: CDR1 TSWWSYY, CDR2 QGS. This CDR3 is 16 amino acids long. The ends were cut back, 4 bases at V and 0 bases at J, with 15 bases in the middle. TCRdb applied CATT to the RT-PCR reads for clone calling. The data show approximately 4,500 delta-chain clones, 16% seen once. This chain connects TRDV1 to TRDJ1; D may be TRDD2 (5 bases). Sequenced material: gamma-delta T cells. This TCR came from a human donor. It is not recorded whose cells these are; they may come from a transplant donor. CDR3 sequence reads: CALGAILPPDTDKLIF. The CDR3 coding sequence is TGTGCTCTTGGGGCCATTCTTCCCCCAGACACCGATAAACTCATCTTT.